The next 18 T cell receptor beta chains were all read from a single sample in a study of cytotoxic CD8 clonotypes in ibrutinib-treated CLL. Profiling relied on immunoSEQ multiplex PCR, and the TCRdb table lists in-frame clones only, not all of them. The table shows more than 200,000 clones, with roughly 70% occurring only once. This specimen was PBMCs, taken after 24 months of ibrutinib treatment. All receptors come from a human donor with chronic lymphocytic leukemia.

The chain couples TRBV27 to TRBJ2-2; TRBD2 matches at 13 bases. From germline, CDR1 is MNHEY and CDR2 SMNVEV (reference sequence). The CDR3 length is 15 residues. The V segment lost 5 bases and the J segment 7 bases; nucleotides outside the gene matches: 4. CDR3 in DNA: TGTGCCAGCAGTCCCACTAGCGGGAGGGGCGGGGAGCTGTTTTTT. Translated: CASSPTSGRGGELFF.

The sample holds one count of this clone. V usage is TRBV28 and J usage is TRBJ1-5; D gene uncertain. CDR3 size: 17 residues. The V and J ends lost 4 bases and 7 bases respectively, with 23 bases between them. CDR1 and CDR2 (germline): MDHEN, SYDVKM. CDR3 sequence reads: CASSSPGAGIVIQPQHF. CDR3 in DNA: TGTGCCAGCAGTTCCCCGGGAGCAGGTATTGTAATACAGCCCCAGCATTTT.

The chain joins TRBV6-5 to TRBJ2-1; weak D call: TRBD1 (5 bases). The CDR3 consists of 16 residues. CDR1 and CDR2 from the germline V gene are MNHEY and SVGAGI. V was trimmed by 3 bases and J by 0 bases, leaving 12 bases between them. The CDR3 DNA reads TGTGCCAGCAGTTATAGACAGTCAACCTCCTACAATGAGCAGTTCTTC. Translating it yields CASSYRQSTSYNEQFF.

In nucleotides, the CDR3 is TGTGCCAGCATCCGGGAAATGCAGAAAGCTGCTGGGCAGTTCTTC. Translated, it gives CASIREMQKAAGQFF. The chain carries TRBV2 and TRBJ2-1, with D perhaps TRBD2 (5 bases). V dropped 7 bases and J dropped 12 bases, with 25 bases sitting between them. The CDR3 contains 15 residues. Germline-derived CDR1 and CDR2 are SNHLY and FYNNEI.

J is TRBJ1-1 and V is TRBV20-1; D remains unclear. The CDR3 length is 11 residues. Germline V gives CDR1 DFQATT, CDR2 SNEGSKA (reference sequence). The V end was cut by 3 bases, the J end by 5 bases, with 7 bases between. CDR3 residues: CSASGWTEAFF. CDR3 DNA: TGCAGTGCTAGCGGGTGGACTGAAGCTTTCTTT.

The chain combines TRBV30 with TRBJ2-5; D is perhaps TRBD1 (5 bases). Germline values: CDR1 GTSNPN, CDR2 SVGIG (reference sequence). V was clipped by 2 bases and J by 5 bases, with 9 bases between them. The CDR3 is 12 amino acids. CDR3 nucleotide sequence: TGTGCCTGGAGTACCAGGGTGGAGACCCAGTACTTC. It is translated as CAWSTRVETQYF.

The CDR3 sequence is CASRSGQGFGSIQYF. CDR3 coding DNA: TGTGCCAGCAGATCGGGACAGGGGTTTGGTAGCATTCAGTACTTC. The gene calls are TRBV6-5 and TRBJ2-4, with TRBD1 identical over 10 bases. V was pared by 6 bases and J by 9 bases, with 11 bases of the junction left unmatched. This CDR3 has 15 amino acids. CDR1 and CDR2 from the germline V gene are MNHEY and SVGAGI.

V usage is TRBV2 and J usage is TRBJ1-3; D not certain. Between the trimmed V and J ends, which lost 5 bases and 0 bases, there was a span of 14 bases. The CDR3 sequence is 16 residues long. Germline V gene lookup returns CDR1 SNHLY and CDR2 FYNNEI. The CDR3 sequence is CASSQGQHLSGNTIYF. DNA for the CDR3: TGTGCCAGCAGTCAAGGTCAGCACCTCTCTGGAAACACCATATATTTT.

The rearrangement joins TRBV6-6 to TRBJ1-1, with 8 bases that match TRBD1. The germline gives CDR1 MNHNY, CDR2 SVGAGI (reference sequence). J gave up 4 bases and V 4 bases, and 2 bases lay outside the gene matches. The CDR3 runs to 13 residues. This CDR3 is CASSWTGLTEAFF. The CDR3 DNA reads TGTGCCAGCAGTTGGACAGGGCTCACTGAAGCTTTCTTT.

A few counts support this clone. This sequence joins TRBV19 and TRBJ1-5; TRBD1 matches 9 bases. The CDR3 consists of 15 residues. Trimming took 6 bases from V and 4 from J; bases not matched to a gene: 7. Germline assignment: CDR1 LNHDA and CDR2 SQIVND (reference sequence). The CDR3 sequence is CASSGGQGWNQPQHF. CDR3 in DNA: TGTGCCAGTAGCGGGGGACAGGGCTGGAATCAGCCCCAGCATTTT.

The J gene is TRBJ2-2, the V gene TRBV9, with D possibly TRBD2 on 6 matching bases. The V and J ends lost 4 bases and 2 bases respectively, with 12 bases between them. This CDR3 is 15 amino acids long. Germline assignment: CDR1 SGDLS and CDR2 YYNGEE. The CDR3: CASSSRDSNTGELFF. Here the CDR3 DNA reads TGTGCCAGCAGCAGCCGGGACTCAAACACCGGGGAGCTGTTTTTT.

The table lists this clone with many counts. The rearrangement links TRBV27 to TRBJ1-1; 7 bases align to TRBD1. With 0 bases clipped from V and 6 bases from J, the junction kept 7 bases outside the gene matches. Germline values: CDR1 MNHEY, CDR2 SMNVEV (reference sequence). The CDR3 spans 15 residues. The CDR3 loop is CASSLSPTGTSEAFF. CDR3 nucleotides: TGTGCCAGCAGTTTATCCCCGACAGGGACGTCTGAAGCTTTCTTT.

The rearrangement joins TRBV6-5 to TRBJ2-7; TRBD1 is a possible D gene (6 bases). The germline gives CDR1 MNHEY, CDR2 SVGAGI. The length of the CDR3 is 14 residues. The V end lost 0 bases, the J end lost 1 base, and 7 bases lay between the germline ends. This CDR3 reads CASSYSRGSYEQYF. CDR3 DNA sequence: TGTGCCAGCAGTTACTCTAGGGGGTCCTACGAGCAGTACTTC.

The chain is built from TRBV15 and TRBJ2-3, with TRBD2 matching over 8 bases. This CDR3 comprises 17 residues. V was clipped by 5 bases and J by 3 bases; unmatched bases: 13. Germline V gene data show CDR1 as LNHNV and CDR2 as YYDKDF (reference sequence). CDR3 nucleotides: TGTGCCACCAGCCCCCTGCCGGGACTAGGAGATACAGATACGCAGTATTTT. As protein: CATSPLPGLGDTDTQYF.

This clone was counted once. The chain's CDR3 is CASSPNTLNTEAFF. The CDR3 nucleotides read TGTGCCAGCTCACCAAACACTTTGAACACTGAAGCTTTCTTT. V usage is TRBV18 and J usage is TRBJ1-1, with no clear D. Trimming removed 2 bases from V and 0 bases from J, with 7 bases in between. Germline CDR1 reads KGHSH; CDR2 reads LQKENI. The CDR3 spans 14 residues.

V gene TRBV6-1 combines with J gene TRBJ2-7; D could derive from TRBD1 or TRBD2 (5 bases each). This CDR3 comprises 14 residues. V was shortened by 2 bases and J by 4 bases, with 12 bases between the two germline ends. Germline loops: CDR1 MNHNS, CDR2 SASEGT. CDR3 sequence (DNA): TGTGCCAGCAGTGAACTCCCTTGGGGGTACGAGCAGTACTTC. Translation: CASSELPWGYEQYF.

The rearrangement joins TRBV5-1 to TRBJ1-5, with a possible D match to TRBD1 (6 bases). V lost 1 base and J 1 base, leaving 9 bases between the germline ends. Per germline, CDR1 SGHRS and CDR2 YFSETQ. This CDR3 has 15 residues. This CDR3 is CASSLSGVSNQPQHF. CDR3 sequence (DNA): TGCGCCAGCAGCTTGTCAGGGGTCAGCAATCAGCCCCAGCATTTT.

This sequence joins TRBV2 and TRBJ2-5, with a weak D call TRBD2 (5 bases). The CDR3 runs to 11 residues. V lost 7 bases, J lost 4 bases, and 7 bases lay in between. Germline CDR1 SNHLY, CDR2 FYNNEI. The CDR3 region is CASTEGETQYF. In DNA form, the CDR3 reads TGTGCCAGCACCGAGGGAGAGACCCAGTACTTC.